Listed below are T cell receptor beta chains from one sample, sequenced in a study of shared clonotypes between healthy human individuals. The protocol was immunoSEQ multiplex PCR, while the TCRdb copy is restricted to in-frame clones and leaves out a portion. The table includes about half a million clones, approximately 80% detected once. The specimen sequenced was PBMCs. The receptors here all came from a woman in her thirties or forties in good health. Some clones in this sample may be carry-over from other donors' samples. Each CDR3 is given with its conserved first and last residue. The D gene is left open where the match is weak. The listing skips clone size in some rows; elsewhere it reads once, few, many or a size class.

V gene: TRBV19; clone size: NA; D gene: NA; J gene: TRBJ1-5; CDR3 DNA: TGTGCCAGTCAAGATGGGGGCAATCAGCCCCAGCATTTT; CDR3 protein: CASQDGGNQPQHF
V gene: TRBV9; clone size: few; D gene: TRBD2; J gene: TRBJ2-1; CDR3 DNA: TGTGCCAGCAGCGTAGGTCTATTCGGGACTAGCGGAAGTCTTCAGTTCTTC; CDR3 protein: CASSVGLFGTSGSLQFF
V gene: TRBV7-8; clone size: NA; D gene: TRBD2; J gene: TRBJ2-3; CDR3 DNA: TGTGCCAGTAGTATAGCGGGCCCCTGGGGCACAGATACGCAGTATTTT; CDR3 protein: CASSIAGPWGTDTQYF
V gene: TRBV9; clone size: NA; D gene: TRBD2; J gene: TRBJ2-5; CDR3 DNA: TGTGCCAGCAGCGTTGGGCTAGCGGGAGAGCAGTACTTC; CDR3 protein: CASSVGLAGEQYF
V gene: TRBV6-1; clone size: NA; D gene: NA; J gene: TRBJ2-7; CDR3 DNA: TGTGCCAGCAGTGAATTGACAGGCAGCTCCTACGAGCAGTACTTC; CDR3 protein: CASSELTGSSYEQYF
V gene: TRBV19; clone size: few; D gene: NA; J gene: TRBJ2-7; CDR3 DNA: TGTGCCAGTATGGACGCTACCTACGAGCAGTACTTC; CDR3 protein: CASMDATYEQYF
V gene: TRBV6-5; clone size: NA; D gene: NA; J gene: TRBJ2-7; CDR3 DNA: TGTGCCAGCAGGAAACCCAGCTCCTACGAGCAGTACTTC; CDR3 protein: CASRKPSSYEQYF
V gene: TRBV5-1; clone size: NA; D gene: NA; J gene: TRBJ2-7; CDR3 DNA: TGCGCCAGCAGCTTGCGTGCAGGGGAGGACGAGCAGTACTTC; CDR3 protein: CASSLRAGEDEQYF
V gene: TRBV2; clone size: NA; D gene: TRBD2; J gene: TRBJ2-7; CDR3 DNA: TGTGCCAGCAACGAATGGGGGGGATTCTACGAGCAGTACTTC; CDR3 protein: CASNEWGGFYEQYF
V gene: TRBV23-1; clone size: NA; D gene: NA; J gene: TRBJ2-3; CDR3 DNA: TGCGCCAGCAGTCCACGGAACAGTGGCACAGATACGCAGTATTTT; CDR3 protein: CASSPRNSGTDTQYF
V gene: TRBV10-3; clone size: NA; D gene: NA; J gene: TRBJ2-3; CDR3 DNA: TGTGCCATCCGGTGGGAAGGCGCAGATACGCAGTATTTT; CDR3 protein: CAIRWEGADTQYF
V gene: TRBV5-1; clone size: NA; D gene: TRBD1; J gene: TRBJ1-1; CDR3 DNA: TGCGCCAGCAGCTTGGGTCCGGGACAGGGTACTGAAGCTTTCTTT; CDR3 protein: CASSLGPGQGTEAFF
V gene: TRBV27; clone size: NA; D gene: TRBD2; J gene: TRBJ2-1; CDR3 DNA: TGTGCCAGCAGTCGACTAGCGGGAAATTACAATGAGCAGTTCTTC; CDR3 protein: CASSRLAGNYNEQFF
V gene: TRBV4-2; clone size: NA; D gene: TRBD1; J gene: TRBJ1-2; CDR3 DNA: TGTGCCAGCAGCCAAGTGGACAGGGGGTATGGCTACACCTTC; CDR3 protein: CASSQVDRGYGYTF
V gene: TRBV27; clone size: NA; D gene: NA; J gene: TRBJ2-7; CDR3 DNA: TGTGCCAGCAGTTTTGCTCGGGGAAACTACGAGCAGTACTTC; CDR3 protein: CASSFARGNYEQYF
V gene: TRBV5-4; clone size: NA; D gene: NA; J gene: TRBJ2-3; CDR3 DNA: TGTGCCAGCAGCTTGGGCTCCACAGATACGCAGTATTTT; CDR3 protein: CASSLGSTDTQYF
V gene: TRBV7-8; clone size: many; D gene: NA; J gene: TRBJ1-1; CDR3 DNA: TGTGCCAGCAGTCATCGGTCAGGATATGAAGCTTTCTTT; CDR3 protein: CASSHRSGYEAFF
V gene: TRBV2; clone size: once; D gene: NA; J gene: TRBJ1-1; CDR3 DNA: TGTGCCAGCAAAAAGGAAACGGGGGGTGAAGCTTTCTTT; CDR3 protein: CASKKETGGEAFF
V gene: TRBV5-6; clone size: NA; D gene: NA; J gene: TRBJ1-2; CDR3 DNA: TGTGCCAGCAGCTTGGCTCGAAAGACAGGCCGCTATGGCTACACCTTC; CDR3 protein: CASSLARKTGRYGYTF
V gene: TRBV18; clone size: NA; D gene: NA; J gene: TRBJ2-7; CDR3 DNA: TGTGCCAGCTCACCCGAGGTCAACAGGGCGGGAGAGCAGTACTTC; CDR3 protein: CASSPEVNRAGEQYF
V gene: TRBV30; clone size: NA; D gene: TRBD1; J gene: TRBJ1-6; CDR3 DNA: TGTGCCTGGAGTGTGAGGACAGGGACTGGACCCCTCCACTTT; CDR3 protein: CAWSVRTGTGPLHF
V gene: TRBV19; clone size: NA; D gene: NA; J gene: TRBJ2-1; CDR3 DNA: TGTGCCAGTACCATAGATAGCGGCGTCTACAATGAGCAGTTCTTC; CDR3 protein: CASTIDSGVYNEQFF
V gene: TRBV7-9; clone size: NA; D gene: NA; J gene: TRBJ2-7; CDR3 DNA: TGTGCCAGCAGCTATTGGAATTTCGGAGGCGAGCAGTACTTC; CDR3 protein: CASSYWNFGGEQYF
V gene: TRBV27; clone size: NA; D gene: TRBD1; J gene: TRBJ1-3; CDR3 DNA: TGTGCCAGCAGTACCCGATCTGGACAGGGACACACCATATATTTT; CDR3 protein: CASSTRSGQGHTIYF
V gene: TRBV28; clone size: many; D gene: NA; J gene: TRBJ1-2; CDR3 DNA: TGTGCCAGCAATTTGGGGGGCTCTAACTATGGCTACACCTTC; CDR3 protein: CASNLGGSNYGYTF
V gene: TRBV2; clone size: NA; D gene: NA; J gene: TRBJ1-4; CDR3 DNA: TGTGCCAGCAGTCCAGAGAACTCTGAAAAACTGTTTTTT; CDR3 protein: CASSPENSEKLFF
V gene: TRBV7-3; clone size: NA; D gene: NA; J gene: TRBJ2-3; CDR3 DNA: TGTGCCAGCAGCCTGAACGAGGCAGATACGCAGTATTTT; CDR3 protein: CASSLNEADTQYF
V gene: TRBV5-1; clone size: NA; D gene: TRBD2; J gene: TRBJ2-7; CDR3 DNA: TGCGCCAGCAGCTTTGGGACTAGCGGGAGTAAGCAGTACTTC; CDR3 protein: CASSFGTSGSKQYF
V gene: TRBV5-1; clone size: NA; D gene: TRBD2; J gene: TRBJ2-1; CDR3 DNA: TGCGCCAGCAGCTTGTGGGGGAGGGCCAAGGATGAGCAGTTCTTC; CDR3 protein: CASSLWGRAKDEQFF
V gene: TRBV28; clone size: NA; D gene: NA; J gene: TRBJ2-1; CDR3 DNA: TGTGCCAGCAGTTTACGGGGAGGGCAGTTCTTC; CDR3 protein: CASSLRGGQFF
V gene: TRBV11-3; clone size: many; D gene: NA; J gene: TRBJ2-1; CDR3 DNA: TGTGCCAGCAGCTTAAACGGGGTCTCCTACAATGAGCAGTTCTTC; CDR3 protein: CASSLNGVSYNEQFF
V gene: TRBV28; clone size: NA; D gene: TRBD1; J gene: TRBJ2-5; CDR3 DNA: TGTGCCAGCAGTCAGGGGGCGCGGGAGACCCAGTACTTC; CDR3 protein: CASSQGARETQYF
V gene: TRBV27; clone size: NA; D gene: TRBD2; J gene: TRBJ2-1; CDR3 DNA: TGTGCCAGCAGTTTGGGGACTAGCGGGACAAATGAGCAGTTCTTC; CDR3 protein: CASSLGTSGTNEQFF
V gene: TRBV19; clone size: NA; D gene: NA; J gene: TRBJ2-3; CDR3 DNA: TGTGCCAGTAGTATTGGGCTAGCGCGAAATACGCAGTATTTT; CDR3 protein: CASSIGLARNTQYF
V gene: TRBV13; clone size: once; D gene: NA; J gene: TRBJ1-2; CDR3 DNA: TGTGCCAGCAGCTTACGGCCAGCTATCCCTAACTATGGCTACACCTTC; CDR3 protein: CASSLRPAIPNYGYTF
V gene: TRBV5-1; clone size: once; D gene: NA; J gene: TRBJ2-1; CDR3 DNA: TGCGCCAGCAGCTTCCAGGGGGGCAATGAGCAGTTCTTC; CDR3 protein: CASSFQGGNEQFF
V gene: TRBV27; clone size: NA; D gene: TRBD1; J gene: TRBJ2-7; CDR3 DNA: TGTGCCAGCAGCGGCACCCCCAGGGGGCGTAACGAGCAGTACTTC; CDR3 protein: CASSGTPRGRNEQYF
V gene: TRBV30; clone size: NA; D gene: NA; J gene: TRBJ1-5; CDR3 DNA: TGTGCCTGGAGTGTACGAGGGGGACGTCAGCCCCAGCATTTT; CDR3 protein: CAWSVRGGRQPQHF
V gene: TRBV25-1; clone size: NA; D gene: NA; J gene: TRBJ2-7; CDR3 DNA: TGTGCCAGCAGTGGATCATCGAGTATGGTCGAGCAGTACTTC; CDR3 protein: CASSGSSSMVEQYF
V gene: TRBV12-5; clone size: NA; D gene: TRBD1; J gene: TRBJ1-2; CDR3 DNA: TGTGCTAGTGGTTTGGTAGACAGGGCTAACTATGGCTACACCTTC; CDR3 protein: CASGLVDRANYGYTF
V gene: TRBV30; clone size: once; D gene: NA; J gene: TRBJ2-1; CDR3 DNA: TGTGCCTGGAGTCTCGCCTTTGGCAATGAGCAGTTCTTC; CDR3 protein: CAWSLAFGNEQFF
V gene: TRBV4-3; clone size: NA; D gene: NA; J gene: TRBJ1-1; CDR3 DNA: TGCGCCAGCAGCCAAGGGCAGGCTTACACTGAAGCTTTCTTT; CDR3 protein: CASSQGQAYTEAFF
V gene: TRBV4-3; clone size: NA; D gene: NA; J gene: TRBJ1-4; CDR3 DNA: TGCGCCAGCAGCCAAGTGCGCGGGTCAGGGAGTGAGTGGTCAGCTAATGAAAAACTGTTTTTT; CDR3 protein: CASSQVRGSGSEWSANEKLFF